This section outlines one T cell receptor beta chain sequence together with its context. These data are taken from a study of blood T cell repertoires in COVID-19. Study-level information: The analysed material was cDNA or gDNA that came from T cells, B-cell-depleted T cells, or PBMCs.

Original data processing: Amplification of reference gene primers provided the estimated nucleated cell counts. Repertoires were generated with immunoSEQ multiplex PCR, while TCRdb's copy carries only in-frame clones and drops some. Clonal size and the V and J genes are those of that table, whereas D and trimming came from the DNA. The repertoire has 200,000 to 250,000 clones, around 87% of them found once; the top ten carry approximately 3.5%. The participants were between about 18 and 89 years old and came from 24 US areas. J lost 9 bases, V lost 3 bases, and 7 bases had no gene match. The CDR3 length is 14 residues. Germline V gene sequence: CDR1 SGDLS, CDR2 YYNGEE.

V and J are TRBV9 and TRBJ2-7; TRBD2 aligns across 12 bases. The source material was PBMCs or T cells enriched from blood (not recorded which). The sequence derives from a woman aged 18 to 35 in a cohort exposed to, infected with or recovered from COVID-19 (not recorded which). The CDR3, as DNA: TGTGCCAGCAGCGGATTGACTAGCGGGAGAACGCAGTACTTC. It translates to CASSGLTSGRTQYF.